The 18 T cell receptor beta chains below all came from one sample that was sequenced in a study of blood T cell repertoires in COVID-19. Clones were read by immunoSEQ multiplex PCR, and TCRdb kept only the in-frame ones, dropping some. The repertoire consists of fewer than 200,000 clones, with roughly 91% occurring once and the leading ten covering roughly 5%. Sequencing was done on a sample of peripheral blood. These receptors all stem from a man in his late teens or twenties with COVID-19, enrolled during active disease.

This chain joins TRBV10-1 and TRBJ2-3; D is possibly TRBD2 (5 bases). The CDR3 is 15 amino acids. Germline CDR1 WNHNN, CDR2 SYGVQD (reference sequence). Trimming left V 5 bases short and J 1 base short, with 13 bases between. This chain's CDR3 is CASSFDGGCTDTQYF. The CDR3 DNA reads TGCGCCAGCAGTTTCGACGGAGGATGCACAGATACGCAGTATTTT.

V usage is TRBV9 and J usage is TRBJ2-2; 8 bases align to TRBD1. The CDR3 length is 15 residues. V shed 4 bases and J 4 bases; nucleotides not matched to a gene: 6. Germline V gene sequence: CDR1 SGDLS, CDR2 YYNGEE. In DNA form, the CDR3 reads TGTGCCAGCAGCCCCGGGACAGGAAGCACCGGGGAGCTGTTTTTT. It yields the protein CASSPGTGSTGELFF.

The chain has TRBV2 and TRBJ1-2, with unresolved D. This CDR3 is built from 11 residues. Germline CDR1 reads SNHLY; CDR2 reads FYNNEI. V dropped 10 bases and J dropped 9 bases, with 15 bases sitting between them. This CDR3 is CATHSGSSYTF. CDR3 nucleotides: TGTGCCACACATTCAGGCAGCAGCTACACCTTC.

V and J are TRBV18 and TRBJ2-7; TRBD2 is a possible D gene (5 bases). There are 12 residues in the CDR3. V shed 6 bases and J shed 7 bases, with 13 bases lying between them. Germline V CDR1 and CDR2: KGHSH, LQKENI. This CDR3 is CASSLPAGEQYF. CDR3 in DNA: TGTGCCAGCTCTCTTCCTGCGGGTGAGCAGTACTTC.

This clone was picked up one time. The junction departs from the called germline gene at one end, perhaps through a read error. The rearrangement joins TRBV15 to TRBJ1-4; perhaps TRBD1 as D (6 bases). The V gene's germline CDR1 is LNHNV and CDR2 YYDKDF (reference sequence). The CDR3 is 16 amino acids. The DNA of the CDR3 is TGTGCCACCAGCAGAGACGACAGGACCCTTAATGAAAAACTGCTTTTT. This translates into CATSRDDRTLNEKLLF.

V is TRBV9 and J is TRBJ2-1; TRBD2 aligns across 12 bases. CDR1 is SGDLS, CDR2 YYNGEE, per germline. J was trimmed by 3 bases and V by 4 bases; bases with no gene match: 2. The length of the CDR3 is 15 residues. CDR3 loop: CASSKTSGSYNEQFF. The CDR3 DNA is TGTGCCAGCAGCAAGACTAGCGGGAGCTACAATGAGCAGTTCTTC.

This chain joins TRBV13 and TRBJ1-1; tentative D call: TRBD1 (5 bases). The CDR3 loop spans 13 amino acids. Between the trimmed V and J ends, which lost 2 bases and 5 bases, there was a span of 9 bases. The germline V gene encodes CDR1 PRHDT and CDR2 FYEKMQ (reference sequence). The CDR3 DNA follows: TGTGCCAGCAGCTTAAGGGGAGGGACTGAAGCTTTCTTT. The encoded protein is CASSLRGGTEAFF.

This clone turned up a few times. The rearrangement uses TRBV12-3 or TRBV12-4 and TRBJ1-2; a weak D match, TRBD1 (6 bases). The CDR3 covers 12 residues. Trimming shortened V by 5 bases and J by 2 bases, and 6 bases separated the two germline ends. CDR3 nucleotides: TGTGCCAGCAGTGGACAGAACTATGGCTACACCTTC. It encodes CASSGQNYGYTF.

This clone was counted between two and nine times. The V and J genes are TRBV6-6 and TRBJ1-4; a weak D match, TRBD1 (5 bases). CDR1 is MNHNY, CDR2 SVGAGI, per germline (reference sequence). This CDR3 is built from 13 residues. The V end lost 10 bases, the J end lost 3 bases, and 12 bases lay between the germline ends. The CDR3 loop is CAIRGGSNEKLFF. CDR3 bases: TGTGCCATACGGGGGGGATCTAATGAAAAACTGTTTTTT.

Written as DNA, the CDR3 is TGTGCCATCAGGGGGACAGGGACCACAGATACGCAGTATTTT. Translating it yields CAIRGTGTTDTQYF. The rearrangement joins TRBV10-3 to TRBJ2-3; 9 nucleotides line up with TRBD1. CDR3 length: 14 residues. In germline, CDR1 is ENHRY, CDR2 SYGVKD. V lost 6 bases and J lost 2; bases outside the gene matches: 3.

The sample holds one count of this clone. The genes are TRBV5-6 and TRBJ2-4; 8 bases match TRBD1. CDR3 size: 14 residues. The germline V gene encodes CDR1 SGHDT and CDR2 YYEEEE. V was clipped by 1 base and J by 5 bases; unmatched bases: 2. The CDR3 DNA sequence: TGTGCCAGCAGCTTGCAGGGGGCTGAAAACATTCAGTACTTC. Translation: CASSLQGAENIQYF.

This chain joins TRBV28 and TRBJ2-2; D might be TRBD2 (6 bases). The CDR3 has 14 amino acids. Looked up from germline, CDR1 is MDHEN and CDR2 is SYDVKM. Trimming took 6 bases from V and 1 from J, leaving 9 bases between them. CDR3 region: CASRTRGNTGELFF. CDR3 nucleotide sequence: TGTGCCAGCAGGACTAGGGGGAACACCGGGGAGCTGTTTTTT.

The chain carries TRBV6-5 and TRBJ2-7; 9 bases are shared with TRBD1. This CDR3 is 15 amino acids long. Germline CDR1 MNHEY, CDR2 SVGAGI. V dropped 6 bases and J dropped 3; count of bases not matched to a gene: 9. Written as DNA, the CDR3 is TGTGCCAGCAGCGCCGGGACAGGGACATTCTACGAGCAGTACTTC. The encoded protein is CASSAGTGTFYEQYF.

The V and J genes are TRBV9 and TRBJ1-1; maybe TRBD1 (6 bases). CDR3 length: 16 amino acids. V was pared by 1 base and J by 1 base, with 14 bases between. From germline, CDR1 is SGDLS and CDR2 YYNGEE. The CDR3 region is CASSVSRDRSNTEAFF. CDR3 in DNA: TGTGCCAGCAGCGTATCCCGAGACAGGTCGAACACTGAAGCTTTCTTT.

This clone was counted a single time. V is TRBV15 and J is TRBJ2-2, with TRBD2 identical over 8 bases. The length of the CDR3 is 15 residues. Germline V gene lookup returns CDR1 LNHNV and CDR2 YYDKDF (reference sequence). V lost 8 bases and J lost 5; bases outside the gene matches: 10. In nucleotides, the CDR3 is TGTGCCACCGCACCGGGGAGCGGGAGTACCGGGGAGCTGTTTTTT. This translates into CATAPGSGSTGELFF.

The chain carries TRBV6-2 or TRBV6-3 and TRBJ1-3; D possibly corresponds to TRBD1 (5 bases). The germline CDR1 and CDR2 sequences are MNHEY and SVGEGT. This CDR3 has 16 residues. The V end was cut by 4 bases, the J end by 2 bases, with 15 bases between. The CDR3 is CASSLTAGDAGNTIYF. The CDR3 coding sequence is TGTGCCAGCAGTTTGACAGCCGGAGATGCTGGAAACACCATATATTTT.

Regarding this clone: The junction does not match germline at one end; this may be a read error. The chain has TRBV12-3 or TRBV12-4 and TRBJ1-4, with no clear D. The CDR3 totals 11 residues. The CDR3 coding sequence is TGTGCCAGCCTGGTGAGCGAAAAACTGCTTTTT. Translating it yields CASLVSEKLLF.

The count of this clone is one. This sequence joins TRBV11-3 and TRBJ2-5; 8 bases are a match to TRBD1. Trimming took 5 bases from V and 5 from J; bases not matched to a gene: 7. Looked up from germline, CDR1 is SGHNT and CDR2 is YENEEA. This CDR3 has 14 residues. For the CDR3, the DNA is TGTGCCAGCAGCGCAGGGGGCGTTTGGGAGACCCAGTACTTC. Its translation: CASSAGGVWETQYF.